Sequencing of this T cell receptor (beta chain) was carried out in a study of blood T cell repertoires in COVID-19. Only in-frame clones appear in the TCRdb table, and some are missing; sequencing was by immunoSEQ multiplex PCR. The sample lists roughly 410,000 clones; about 89% were seen once. Patients from Seattle were sampled longitudinally, starting during active infection. The V and J ends lost 6 bases and 9 bases, in that order; junction bases with no gene match: 5. Germline values: CDR1 DFQATT, CDR2 SNEGSKA (reference sequence). CDR3 length: 11 amino acids. This clone was seen just once. Sequencing input: peripheral blood. This sequence was found in a woman aged 55-69 years with COVID-19, enrolled during active disease. The chain has TRBV20-1 and TRBJ2-1; 7 bases match TRBD2. CDR3 in amino acids: CSARGDVEQFF. The CDR3 DNA follows: TGCAGTGCCCGGGGGGATGTTGAGCAGTTCTTC.